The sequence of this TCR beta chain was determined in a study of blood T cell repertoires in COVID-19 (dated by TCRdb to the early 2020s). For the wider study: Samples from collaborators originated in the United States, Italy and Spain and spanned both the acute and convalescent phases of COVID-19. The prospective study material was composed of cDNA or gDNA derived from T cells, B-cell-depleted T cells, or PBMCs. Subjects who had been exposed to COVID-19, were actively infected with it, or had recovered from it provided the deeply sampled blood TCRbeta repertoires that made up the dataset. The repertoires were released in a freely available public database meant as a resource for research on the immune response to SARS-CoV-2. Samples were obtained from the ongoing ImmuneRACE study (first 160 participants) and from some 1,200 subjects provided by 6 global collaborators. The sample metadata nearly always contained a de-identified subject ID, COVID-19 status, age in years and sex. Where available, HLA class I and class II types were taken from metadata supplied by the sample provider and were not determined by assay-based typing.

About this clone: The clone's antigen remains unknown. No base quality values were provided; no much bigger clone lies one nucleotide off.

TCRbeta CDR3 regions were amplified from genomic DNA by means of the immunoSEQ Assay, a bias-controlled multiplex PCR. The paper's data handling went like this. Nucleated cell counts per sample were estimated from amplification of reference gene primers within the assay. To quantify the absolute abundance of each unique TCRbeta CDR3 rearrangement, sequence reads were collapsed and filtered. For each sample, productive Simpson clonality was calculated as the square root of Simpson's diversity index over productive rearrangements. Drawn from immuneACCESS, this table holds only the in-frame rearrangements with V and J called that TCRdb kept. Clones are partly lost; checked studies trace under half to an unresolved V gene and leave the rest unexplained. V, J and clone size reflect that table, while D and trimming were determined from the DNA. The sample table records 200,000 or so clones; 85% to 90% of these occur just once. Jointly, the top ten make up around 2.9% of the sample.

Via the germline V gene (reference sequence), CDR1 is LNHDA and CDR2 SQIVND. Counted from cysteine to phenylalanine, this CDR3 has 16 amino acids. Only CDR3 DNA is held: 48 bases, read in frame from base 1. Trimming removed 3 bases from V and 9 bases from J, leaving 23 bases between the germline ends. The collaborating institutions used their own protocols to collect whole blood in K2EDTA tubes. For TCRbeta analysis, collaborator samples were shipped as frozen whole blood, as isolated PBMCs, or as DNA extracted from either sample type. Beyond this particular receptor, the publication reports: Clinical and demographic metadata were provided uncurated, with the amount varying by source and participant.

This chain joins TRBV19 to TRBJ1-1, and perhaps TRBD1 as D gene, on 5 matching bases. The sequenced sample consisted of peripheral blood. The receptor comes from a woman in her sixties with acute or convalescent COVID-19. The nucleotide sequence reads TGTGCCAGTAGTATGCTCCAGGGAACGGAATCCTCGCAAGCTTTCTTT. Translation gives CASSMLQGTESSQAFF.